This TCR beta chain was observed in a study of blood T cell repertoires in COVID-19. Study-wide background: Specimens from acute and convalescent COVID-19 originated in the United States, Italy and Spain. The cDNA or gDNA used as material had been derived from T cells, B-cell-depleted T cells, or PBMCs.

Original methodology: Estimation of nucleated cell counts was performed using reference gene primer amplification. Clones were read by immunoSEQ multiplex PCR, and TCRdb kept only the in-frame ones, dropping some. The V and J calls and clone size come from that table; D and trimming were worked out from the DNA. The data contain 450,000 or so clones, around 89% of them seen just once; the ten biggest clones take up 1.5% to 1.7%. Germline loops: CDR1 SGHNT, CDR2 YYREEE (reference sequence). There are 14 residues in the CDR3. The V gene end was trimmed by 4 bases and the J gene end by 9 bases; junction bases not matched to a gene: 10. Recruited during active infection, patients (from Seattle) were subsequently followed longitudinally.

The material sequenced was peripheral blood. This chain links TRBV5-4 with TRBJ2-1; 7 nucleotides agree with TRBD2. The receptor was isolated from a woman aged 40 to 50 with COVID-19, enrolled during active disease. In nucleotides, the CDR3 is TGTGCCAGCAGCCCTGGACTAGTCGGGGGTGAGCAGTTCTTC. Translating gives CASSPGLVGGEQFF.